These T cell receptor beta chains were read from a single sample in a study of cytomegalovirus exposure and HLA in healthy donors. Assay: immunoSEQ multiplex PCR; the TCRdb copy retains only in-frame clones and omits some. Of approximately 150,000 clones in the sample, approximately 81% were seen once. Sequencing was carried out using PBMCs. The receptors originated from a man aged 30 to 45 in good health and CMV-seropositive. CDR3s include the opening cysteine and the closing phenylalanine or tryptophan. The D gene is left open where the match is weak. Part of the rows lack a size; the others show once, few, many or a class for expanded clones.

V	D	size	J	CDR3	DNA
TRBV6-1	-	few	TRBJ1-1	CASSLQAYNTEAFF	TGTGCCAGCAGTCTACAGGCTTACAACACTGAAGCTTTCTTT
TRBV19	TRBD2	-	TRBJ2-3	CASSTSGLAGGHTDTQYF	TGTGCCAGTAGTACATCGGGACTAGCGGGAGGTCACACAGATACGCAGTATTTT
TRBV5-4	TRBD2	-	TRBJ2-1	CASSLPTSGSGSYNEQFF	TGTGCCAGCAGTCTGCCGACTAGCGGGAGCGGGTCCTACAATGAGCAGTTCTTC
TRBV7-2	TRBD2	few	TRBJ2-3	CASGEREGRYRTDTQYF	TGTGCCAGCGGGGAGCGGGAGGGCCGGTATCGAACAGATACGCAGTATTTT
TRBV4-1	TRBD1	-	TRBJ1-6	CASSQDGDRGNSPLHF	TGCGCCAGCAGCCAAGATGGGGACAGGGGTAATTCACCCCTCCACTTT
TRBV19	-	-	TRBJ1-2	CASGNGGSPYGYTF	TGTGCCAGTGGAAACGGGGGATCACCCTATGGCTACACCTTC
TRBV4-1	TRBD1	few	TRBJ1-5	CASSQDRTGYSNQPQHF	TGCGCCAGCAGCCAAGATAGGACAGGCTATAGCAATCAGCCCCAGCATTTT
TRBV5-1	-	-	TRBJ2-1	CASSPQRVIDEQFF	TGCGCCAGCAGCCCCCAGCGGGTTATCGATGAGCAGTTCTTC
TRBV11-3	TRBD1	-	TRBJ1-2	CASSFPGQGAYGYTF	TGTGCCAGCAGCTTCCCGGGACAGGGGGCTTATGGCTACACCTTC
TRBV15	TRBD2	once	TRBJ2-1	CATSASGGSDEQFF	TGTGCCACCAGCGCGAGCGGGGGCTCAGATGAGCAGTTCTTC
TRBV7-2	-	-	TRBJ2-3	CASGGGVNIRLGNTQYF	TGTGCCAGCGGAGGAGGGGTTAATATCAGGCTGGGAAATACGCAGTATTTT
TRBV7-2	-	-	TRBJ1-1	CASSLAGVNTEAFF	TGTGCCAGCAGCTTAGCGGGAGTGAACACTGAAGCTTTCTTT
TRBV29-1	TRBD2	-	TRBJ2-7	CSVEESSGRAYEQYF	TGCAGCGTTGAAGAATCTAGCGGGAGGGCCTACGAGCAGTACTTC
TRBV5-1	-	-	TRBJ2-3	CASSSQGHVGADTQYF	TGCGCCAGCAGCTCTCAAGGACACGTAGGCGCAGATACGCAGTATTTT
TRBV19	TRBD1	-	TRBJ2-1	CASTDRGGYEQFF	TGTGCCAGTACGGACAGGGGGGGGTATGAGCAGTTCTTC
TRBV27	TRBD1	-	TRBJ2-3	CASSPTGGPDTQYF	TGTGCCAGCAGCCCAACAGGGGGCCCAGATACGCAGTATTTT
TRBV7-6	-	-	TRBJ2-7	CASSLRRGQTYEQYF	TGTGCCAGCAGCTTAAGGAGGGGCCAGACCTACGAGCAGTACTTC
TRBV5-1	-	-	TRBJ2-5	CASSLGSETQYF	TGCGCCAGCAGCTTGGGTTCGGAGACCCAGTACTTC
TRBV10-2	TRBD2	-	TRBJ2-1	CASRGTSGSSYNEQFF	TGCGCCAGCAGGGGAACTAGCGGGAGCTCCTACAATGAGCAGTTCTTC
TRBV6-5	TRBD1	-	TRBJ2-2	CATRQGSNGELFF	TGTGCCACCCGACAGGGGAGTAACGGGGAGCTGTTTTTT
TRBV29-1	TRBD2	-	TRBJ2-5	CSVTAGVAETQYF	TGCAGCGTAACAGCGGGAGTCGCAGAGACCCAGTACTTC